Below, 2 T cell receptor beta chains from the same sample are listed, as sequenced in a study of blood T cell repertoires in COVID-19 (TCRdb year 2020). Library creation used the immunoSEQ multiplex PCR assay. TCRdb mirrors the immuneACCESS table, restricted to in-frame sequences. Some clones are absent from its copies; in checked studies, under half trace to an unresolved V gene, and the reason for the others is unknown. The sample data list 250,000 to 300,000 clones, and about 88% of these were observed just once. Of the sample, around 4.1% falls within the top ten clones. Sequenced material: PBMCs or T cells enriched from blood (not recorded which). The receptors here all came from a man younger than 40 with acute COVID-19.

This clone was counted only a few times. This sequence joins TRBV5-8 and TRBJ2-6; D not resolved. CDR1 and CDR2 (germline): SGHTS, YDEGEE. The CDR3 is 15 amino acids. V dropped 4 bases and J dropped 0 bases, with 8 bases sitting between them. The CDR3 DNA reads as TGTGCCAGCAGCATCGGGTCCTCTGGGGCCAACGTCCTGACTTTC. Translation gives CASSIGSSGANVLTF.

This clone came up once. The chain is built from TRBV29-1 and TRBJ1-2; tentative D call: TRBD1 (5 bases). The germline V gene encodes CDR1 SQVTM and CDR2 ANQGSEA. V was cut by 4 bases and J by 7 bases, with 16 bases left in between. The CDR3 consists of 13 residues. CDR3 nucleotide sequence: TGCAGCGTTGGCGGGGAGCCCGGGGCTGGCTACACCTTC. Translation gives CSVGGEPGAGYTF.